These 10 T cell receptor beta chains were sequenced from one sample in a study of blood T cell repertoires in COVID-19. The repertoire was sequenced with immunoSEQ multiplex PCR; TCRdb's copy has only in-frame clones and lacks some. The sample records a few hundred thousand clones, 70% to 90% being singletons. The sequenced sample consisted of peripheral blood. These receptors all come from a man aged 18 to 29 who had recovered from COVID-19.

V and J are TRBV4-1 and TRBJ1-2, with 11 bases identical to TRBD1. CDR1 is MGHRA, CDR2 YSYEKL, per germline. The CDR3 consists of 17 residues. After removal of 1 base from V and 3 bases from J, the junction contained 7 bases not matched to a gene. CDR3 sequence (DNA): TGCGCCAGCAGCCAAGGGAGGGACAGGGGGTACGACTATGGCTACACCTTC. Protein: CASSQGRDRGYDYGYTF.

The V gene is TRBV13, the J gene TRBJ2-5; 10 bases are a match to TRBD1. This CDR3 has 15 amino acids. Germline CDR1 reads PRHDT; CDR2 reads FYEKMQ (reference sequence). Trimming at V came to 6 bases and at J to 5 bases, leaving 9 bases not matched to a gene. The CDR3 region is CASSQGTGVVETQYF. CDR3 nucleotide sequence: TGTGCCAGCAGTCAAGGGACAGGGGTTGTCGAGACCCAGTACTTC.

This chain connects TRBV19 to TRBJ1-1, with D tentatively TRBD1 (5 bases). The CDR3 runs 13 residues. The V and J ends lost 4 bases and 0 bases respectively, with 6 bases between them. Germline loops: CDR1 LNHDA, CDR2 SQIVND (reference sequence). The CDR3 sequence: CASSTGMNTEAFF. For the CDR3, the DNA is TGTGCCAGTAGTACAGGGATGAACACTGAAGCTTTCTTT.

The chain recombines TRBV9 with TRBJ2-3, with 13 bases matching TRBD2. Germline V gene lookup returns CDR1 SGDLS and CDR2 YYNGEE. J was trimmed by 3 bases and V by 4 bases; bases with no gene match: 5. The CDR3 loop spans 16 amino acids. CDR3 sequence (DNA): TGTGCCAGCAGCATTACTAGCGGGGGGGTAACAGATACGCAGTATTTT. It encodes CASSITSGGVTDTQYF.

This chain joins TRBV6-5 and TRBJ1-1; D unresolved. V was trimmed by 7 bases and J by 4 bases, leaving 13 bases between them. The CDR3 spans 13 residues. Germline CDR1 and CDR2: MNHEY and SVGAGI. The CDR3: CASKNSAPTEAFF. The DNA of the CDR3 is TGTGCCAGCAAAAACAGTGCCCCCACTGAAGCTTTCTTT.

The chain is built from TRBV20-1 and TRBJ2-1, with 12 bases identical to TRBD2. V gave up 3 bases and J gave up 0 bases; unmatched junction bases: 9. This CDR3 has 18 residues. Germline CDR1 reads DFQATT; CDR2 reads SNEGSKA (reference sequence). The CDR3 bases are TGCAGTGCTAGTCGAGGGCTAGCGGGAGGGAGCTCCTACAATGAGCAGTTCTTC. This sequence encodes CSASRGLAGGSSYNEQFF.

This rearrangement joins TRBV9 to TRBJ2-7; D might be TRBD2 (6 bases). CDR3 length: 15 amino acids. The V end lost 0 bases, the J end lost 5 bases, and 15 bases lay between the germline ends. Germline CDR1 reads SGDLS; CDR2 reads YYNGEE. The CDR3: CASSVGLLAPHEQYF. DNA for the CDR3: TGTGCCAGCAGCGTAGGTTTACTAGCACCCCACGAGCAGTACTTC.

This chain links TRBV28 with TRBJ2-3, with TRBD1 matching over 9 bases. The CDR3 covers 14 residues. The germline CDR1 and CDR2 sequences are MDHEN and SYDVKM. V shed 5 bases, J shed 2 bases, and the junction held 2 bases outside the gene matches. The CDR3 DNA is TGTGCCAGCAGTGGGACAGGGCACACAGATACGCAGTATTTT. Translation: CASSGTGHTDTQYF.

The genes are TRBV19 and TRBJ2-7; D perhaps matches TRBD2 (6 bases). Trimming stripped 2 bases from V and 0 bases from J, with 17 bases between. The CDR3 loop spans 17 amino acids. CDR1 LNHDA and CDR2 SQIVND come from the germline V gene (reference sequence). The CDR3 loop reads CASSIKALRDSSYEQYF. The CDR3 coding sequence is TGTGCCAGTAGTATAAAGGCTTTGCGGGATAGCTCCTACGAGCAGTACTTC.

V and J are TRBV3-1 (or the pseudogene TRBV3-2) and TRBJ2-2; tentative D call: TRBD1 (6 bases). The CDR3 is 16 residues long. Looked up from germline, CDR1 is LGHDT and CDR2 is YNNKEL (reference sequence). Trimming shortened V by 3 bases and J by 4 bases, and 15 bases separated the two germline ends. CDR3 nucleotide sequence: TGTGCCAGCAGCCATAGACCGGGACAAGTCACCGGGGAGCTGTTTTTT. This translates into CASSHRPGQVTGELFF.